The 9 T cell receptor beta chains given below trace back to one sample, sequenced in a study of T-cell reconstitution after alpha-beta-depleted transplantation in children. For TCRbeta, the library was prepared with unique molecular identifiers. In TCRdb, the PCR reads were re-called with MiXCR into one record per CDR3 protein. The sample yields some 240,000 distinct CDR3 sequences, roughly a tenth seen once. Material: PBMCs from the stem cell graft donor, obtained from the stem cell graft. Every receptor here comes from a human donor who donated a stem cell graft to a child with SCID.

This clonotype occurred many times. The chain uses TRBV5-1 and TRBJ2-7, with D perhaps TRBD1 (6 bases). Germline CDR1 is SGHRS and CDR2 is YFSETQ. The CDR3 contains 13 residues. V lost 0 bases and J lost 4, with 8 bases in between. CDR3 DNA: TGCGCCAGCAGCTTGGAGGGGGAGTACGAGCAGTACTTC. Protein product: CASSLEGEYEQYF.

This clonotype was picked up many times. The chain recombines TRBV10-3 with TRBJ1-1; maybe TRBD1 (5 bases). The germline CDR1 and CDR2 sequences are ENHRY and SYGVKD. The CDR3 contains 15 residues. V lost 5 bases and J lost 2, with 15 bases in between. The CDR3 is CAISPTRDLNTEAFF. CDR3 in DNA: TGTGCCATCAGTCCCACCCGGGACTTAAACACTGAAGCTTTCTTT.

The chain links TRBV28 to TRBJ2-2, with 8 nucleotides matching TRBD1. Unmatched junction bases numbered 18, after V lost 5 bases and J lost 7 bases. From germline, CDR1 is MDHEN and CDR2 SYDVKM. The CDR3 covers 18 residues. This CDR3 reads CASSGWDRRLEGDGELFF. For the CDR3, the DNA is TGTGCCAGCAGTGGTTGGGACAGGCGACTGGAAGGGGACGGGGAGCTGTTTTTT.

This clonotype was detected ten times or more. The chain carries TRBV6-5 and TRBJ2-3, with no clear D. Trimming took 2 bases from V and 2 from J, leaving 11 bases between them. Germline lookup yields CDR1 MNHEY and CDR2 SVGAGI. This CDR3 is built from 15 residues. The CDR3 nucleotides read TGTGCCAGCAGTTACCTAGTAGGAGACACAGATACGCAGTATTTT. Translated: CASSYLVGDTDTQYF.

There are many counts of this clonotype. This chain links TRBV11-2 with TRBJ1-2; D ambiguous. The CDR3 runs to 16 residues. Germline-derived CDR1 and CDR2 are SGHAT and FQNNGV. V lost 0 bases to trimming and J lost 10 bases, with 21 bases between them. Here the CDR3 reads CASSLDRSLGNRVYTF. CDR3 DNA: TGTGCCAGCAGCTTAGATCGAAGTCTGGGAAATCGCGTCTACACCTTC.

In this sample, this clonotype turned up many times. This chain joins TRBV15 and TRBJ1-2; the match to TRBD1 covers 10 bases. Trimming at V came to 0 bases and at J to 4 bases, leaving 8 bases not matched to a gene. This CDR3 has 17 residues. The germline V gene encodes CDR1 LNHNV and CDR2 YYDKDF (reference sequence). The CDR3 DNA is TGTGCCACCAGCAGAGACCCGGGACAGGGGTATCCCTATGGCTACACCTTC. It translates to CATSRDPGQGYPYGYTF.

DNA for the CDR3: TGTGCCAGCAGTGCTATCGACAGATTAAATCAGCCCCAGCATTTT. Protein product: CASSAIDRLNQPQHF. The chain has TRBV28 and TRBJ1-5; a weak D match, TRBD1 (5 bases). Germline-derived CDR1 and CDR2 are MDHEN and SYDVKM. The CDR3 runs 15 residues. The germline V and J ends were trimmed by 5 bases and 4 bases, with 15 bases remaining between them.

This clonotype was counted ten times or more. The chain couples TRBV7-9 to TRBJ1-1; TRBD1 is a possible D gene (6 bases). CDR1 SEHNR and CDR2 FQNEAQ come from the germline V gene (reference sequence). The CDR3 spans 15 residues. V was shortened by 3 bases and J by 4 bases, with 15 bases between the two germline ends. In DNA form, the CDR3 reads TGTGCCAGCAGCTTGGGCCCAGGGGTATCCACTGAAGCTTTCTTT. As protein: CASSLGPGVSTEAFF.

This clonotype was counted between two and nine times. The J gene is TRBJ1-1, the V gene TRBV2; D unresolved. CDR1 SNHLY and CDR2 FYNNEI come from the germline V gene. V lost 3 bases, J lost 0 bases, and 8 bases lay in between. The CDR3 sequence is 14 residues long. The CDR3: CASSESIMNTEAFF. The CDR3 coding sequence is TGTGCCAGCAGTGAGTCCATAATGAACACTGAAGCTTTCTTT.